Listed below are T cell receptor beta chains from one sample, sequenced in a study of cytomegalovirus exposure and HLA in healthy donors. Libraries were prepared by immunoSEQ multiplex PCR; TCRdb keeps only in-frame clonotypes and omits some of them. The sample lists about 350,000 clones, about 85% occurring once. Sequenced sample: PBMCs. The source is a woman aged 25 to 39 in good health and CMV-seropositive. Each CDR3 is given with its conserved first and last residue. A D gene is named only where the DNA matches it firmly. Some rows have no size entry. The others give once, few or many, or a class for an expanded clone.

J,D,V,size,CDR3,DNA
TRBJ2-2,TRBD1,TRBV2,.,CASKGQGAGELFF,TGTGCCAGCAAGGGACAGGGCGCCGGGGAGCTGTTTTTT
TRBJ2-3,.,TRBV7-3,.,CASSFVSGSTDTQYF,TGTGCCAGCAGCTTCGTTAGCGGATCCACAGATACGCAGTATTTT
TRBJ2-3,TRBD2,TRBV4-2,.,CASSLGHWRLAGDTDTQYF,TGTGCCAGCAGCCTGGGACATTGGAGACTAGCGGGGGACACAGATACGCAGTATTTT
TRBJ2-7,.,TRBV5-8,.,CASRVGTVSSYEQYF,TGTGCCAGCAGAGTAGGAACAGTGAGCTCCTACGAGCAGTACTTC
TRBJ1-1,.,TRBV6-5,.,CASSYLAGHTEAFF,TGTGCCAGCAGTTATCTGGCGGGACACACTGAAGCTTTCTTT
TRBJ2-2,TRBD1,TRBV7-3,.,CASSYDRVGTGELFF,TGTGCCAGCAGCTACGACAGGGTCGGCACCGGGGAGCTGTTTTTT
TRBJ2-1,.,TRBV19,.,CASSIVPTVSYNEQFF,TGTGCCAGTAGTATCGTCCCGACAGTCTCCTACAATGAGCAGTTCTTC
TRBJ2-5,.,TRBV7-3,.,CASSLGAGETQYF,TGTGCCAGCAGCTTAGGAGCGGGAGAGACCCAGTACTTC
TRBJ2-1,.,TRBV27,.,CASSFVAERGNEQFF,TGTGCCAGCAGTTTTGTAGCGGAGAGGGGGAATGAGCAGTTCTTC
TRBJ2-1,.,TRBV27,.,CASSLGSHNEQFF,TGTGCCAGCAGCCTCGGGAGCCACAATGAGCAGTTCTTC
TRBJ2-7,TRBD2,TRBV7-8,.,CASSTNRLAGGSYEQYF,TGTGCCAGCAGCACCAACCGACTAGCGGGAGGGTCCTACGAGCAGTACTTC
TRBJ2-1,TRBD2,TRBV7-2,once,CASSLALTGGALGEQFF,TGTGCCAGCAGCTTAGCCCTGACGGGGGGGGCTCTCGGTGAGCAGTTCTTC
TRBJ1-2,.,TRBV30,.,CAWSRTGTGGYTF,TGTGCCTGGAGCCGAACAGGGACGGGTGGCTACACCTTC
TRBJ2-1,TRBD2,TRBV13,.,CASSSGLAWNEQFF,TGTGCCAGCAGCTCGGGACTAGCGTGGAATGAGCAGTTCTTC
TRBJ1-1,.,TRBV28,.,CASSLFGQSNTEAFF,TGTGCCAGCAGTTTATTTGGACAATCGAACACTGAAGCTTTCTTT
TRBJ2-4,TRBD2,TRBV5-1,.,CASSLLGLADF,TGCGCCAGCAGCTTGTTGGGACTAGCGGACTTC
TRBJ2-7,.,TRBV10-1,.,CASSEVEPF,TGCGCCAGCAGTGAGGTAGAACCGTTC
TRBJ1-5,TRBD1,TRBV19,.,CASSIGTGGNQPQHF,TGTGCCAGTAGTATAGGGACAGGTGGGAATCAGCCCCAGCATTTT
TRBJ1-6,TRBD1,TRBV30,.,CAWSVRGRGRTSPLHF,TGTGCCTGGAGTGTACGGGGCAGGGGGCGTACGTCACCCCTCCACTTT
TRBJ2-3,TRBD2,TRBV18,.,CASSPVTSDGTDTQYF,TGTGCCAGCTCACCAGTGACTAGCGATGGGACAGATACGCAGTATTTT
TRBJ2-2,.,TRBV9,.,CASSAPRRQADTGELFF,TGTGCCAGCAGCGCACCTCGGAGACAGGCGGACACCGGGGAGCTGTTTTTT
TRBJ2-1,.,TRBV11-2,.,CASSLGSEQFF,TGTGCCAGCAGCTTAGGTAGCGAGCAGTTCTTC
TRBJ2-1,TRBD1,TRBV9,.,CASSASFQGATGPLFVSNEQFF,TGTGCCAGCAGCGCGAGCTTCCAGGGGGCTACGGGCCCCCTATTTGTGAGTAATGAGCAGTTCTTC
TRBJ2-7,.,TRBV5-1,.,CASSLSGDAYEQYF,TGCGCCAGCAGCTTATCAGGCGATGCCTACGAGCAGTACTTC
TRBJ1-2,.,TRBV6-5,.,CASTRDTYGYTF,TGTGCCAGCACACGGGACACCTATGGCTACACCTTC
TRBJ1-5,TRBD1,TRBV4-2,.,CASSQDRDRSNQPQHF,TGTGCCAGCAGCCAAGATCGGGACAGAAGCAATCAGCCCCAGCATTTT
TRBJ1-2,.,TRBV10-3,.,CAITVDPNYGYTF,TGTGCCATCACTGTCGATCCTAACTATGGCTACACCTTC
TRBJ2-3,.,TRBV25-1,.,CASSAPGSGTDTQYF,TGTGCCAGCAGTGCTCCGGGATCTGGAACAGATACGCAGTATTTT
TRBJ1-2,TRBD1,TRBV27,.,CASSSSRTGGAGIYGYTF,TGTGCCAGCAGTTCCTCCAGGACAGGGGGCGCCGGTATCTATGGCTACACCTTC
TRBJ2-7,.,TRBV7-2,.,CASTHTLPGTRSSYEQYF,TGTGCCAGCACCCACACTCTTCCAGGGACGAGGAGCTCCTACGAGCAGTACTTC
TRBJ2-2,TRBD1,TRBV18,.,CASSPQDRGPNTGELFF,TGTGCCAGCTCACCCCAGGACAGGGGTCCAAACACCGGGGAGCTGTTTTTT
TRBJ2-7,TRBD2,TRBV5-4,.,CASSNSGGASEQYF,TGTGCCAGCAGCAATAGCGGGGGGGCGAGCGAGCAGTACTTC
TRBJ2-1,TRBD1,TRBV6-5,.,CASSTDRGNGHEQFF,TGTGCCAGCAGTACGGACAGGGGGAATGGGCATGAGCAGTTCTTC
TRBJ1-1,TRBD1,TRBV9,.,CASSLGTANTEAFF,TGTGCCAGCAGCTTAGGGACAGCGAACACTGAAGCTTTCTTT
TRBJ1-2,.,TRBV27,.,CASSSVAQISNYGYTF,TGTGCCAGCAGTTCAGTAGCACAAATCTCTAACTATGGCTACACCTTC
TRBJ1-4,TRBD1,TRBV2,.,CASSEASTGAWEKLFF,TGTGCCAGCAGTGAAGCGAGCACAGGGGCGTGGGAAAAACTGTTTTTT
TRBJ2-7,TRBD1,TRBV2,.,CASRAGTVSYEQYF,TGTGCCAGCAGGGCCGGGACAGTATCCTACGAGCAGTACTTC
TRBJ2-2,TRBD1,TRBV4-2,.,CASSQDRSTGELFF,TGTGCCAGCAGCCAGGACAGGAGCACCGGGGAGCTGTTTTTT
TRBJ2-5,.,TRBV5-1,.,CASSLVPAQETQYF,TGCGCCAGCAGCTTGGTCCCAGCCCAAGAGACCCAGTACTTC